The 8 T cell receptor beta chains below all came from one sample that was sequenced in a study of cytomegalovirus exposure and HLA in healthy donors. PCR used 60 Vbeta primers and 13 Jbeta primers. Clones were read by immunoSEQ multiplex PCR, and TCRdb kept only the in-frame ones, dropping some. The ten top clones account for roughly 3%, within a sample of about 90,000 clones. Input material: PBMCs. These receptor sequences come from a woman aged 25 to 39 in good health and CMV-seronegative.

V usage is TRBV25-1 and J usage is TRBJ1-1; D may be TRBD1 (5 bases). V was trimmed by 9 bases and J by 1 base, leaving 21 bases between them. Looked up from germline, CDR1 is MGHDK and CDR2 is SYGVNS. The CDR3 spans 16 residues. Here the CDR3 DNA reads TGTGCCAGTACCCAGGGTTCTGGGCCGACGAACACTGAAGCTTTCTTT. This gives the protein CASTQGSGPTNTEAFF.

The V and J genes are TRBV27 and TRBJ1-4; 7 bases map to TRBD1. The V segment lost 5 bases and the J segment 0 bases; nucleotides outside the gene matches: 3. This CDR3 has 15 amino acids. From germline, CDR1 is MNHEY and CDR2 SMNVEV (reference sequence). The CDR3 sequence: CASSTDRATNEKLFF. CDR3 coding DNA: TGTGCCAGCAGTACCGACAGGGCAACTAATGAAAAACTGTTTTTT. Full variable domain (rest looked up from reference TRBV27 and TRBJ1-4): EAQVTQNPRYLITVTGKKLTVTCSQNMNHEYMSWYRQDPGLGLRQIYYSMNVEVTDKGDVPEGYKVSRKEKRNFPLILESPSPNQTSLYFCASSTDRATNEKLFFGSGTQLSVL.

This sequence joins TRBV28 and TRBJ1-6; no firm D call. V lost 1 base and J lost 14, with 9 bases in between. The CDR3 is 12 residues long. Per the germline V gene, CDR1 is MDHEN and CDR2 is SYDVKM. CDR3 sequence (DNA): TGTGCCAGCAGTTTATTCCTTTATGCCCTCCACTTT. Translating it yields CASSLFLYALHF.

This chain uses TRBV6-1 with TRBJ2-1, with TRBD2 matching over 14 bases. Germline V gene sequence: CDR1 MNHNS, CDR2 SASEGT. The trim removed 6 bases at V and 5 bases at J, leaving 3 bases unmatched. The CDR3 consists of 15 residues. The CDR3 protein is CASSRLAGGNNEQFF. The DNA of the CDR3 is TGTGCCAGCAGCAGACTAGCGGGAGGGAACAATGAGCAGTTCTTC.

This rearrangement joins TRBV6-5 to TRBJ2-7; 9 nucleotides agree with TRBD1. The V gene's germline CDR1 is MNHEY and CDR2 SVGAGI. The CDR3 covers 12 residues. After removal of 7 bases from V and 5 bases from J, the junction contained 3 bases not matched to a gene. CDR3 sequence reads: CASTRTGDEQYF. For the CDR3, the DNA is TGTGCCAGCACAAGGACAGGGGACGAGCAGTACTTC.

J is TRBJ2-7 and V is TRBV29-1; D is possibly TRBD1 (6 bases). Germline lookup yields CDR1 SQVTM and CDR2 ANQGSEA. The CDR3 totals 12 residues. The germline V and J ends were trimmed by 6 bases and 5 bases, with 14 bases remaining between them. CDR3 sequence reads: CSVDSGVHEQYF. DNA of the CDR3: TGCAGCGTAGATTCAGGGGTCCACGAGCAGTACTTC.

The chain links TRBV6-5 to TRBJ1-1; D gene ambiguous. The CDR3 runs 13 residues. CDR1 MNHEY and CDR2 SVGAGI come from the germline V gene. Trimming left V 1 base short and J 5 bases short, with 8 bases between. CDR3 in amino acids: CASSYYDTTEAFF. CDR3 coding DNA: TGTGCCAGCAGTTACTATGACACAACTGAAGCTTTCTTT.

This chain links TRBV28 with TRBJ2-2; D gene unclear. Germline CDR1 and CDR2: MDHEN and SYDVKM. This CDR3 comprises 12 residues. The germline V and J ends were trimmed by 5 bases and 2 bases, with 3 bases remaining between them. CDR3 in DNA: TGTGCCAGCAGTCTCAACACCGGGGAGCTGTTTTTT. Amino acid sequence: CASSLNTGELFF.